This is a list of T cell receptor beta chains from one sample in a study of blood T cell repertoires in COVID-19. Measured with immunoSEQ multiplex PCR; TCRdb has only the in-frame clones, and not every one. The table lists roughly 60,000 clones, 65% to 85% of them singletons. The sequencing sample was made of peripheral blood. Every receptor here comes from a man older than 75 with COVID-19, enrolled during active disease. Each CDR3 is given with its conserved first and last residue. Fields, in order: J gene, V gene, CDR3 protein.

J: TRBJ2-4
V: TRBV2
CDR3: CASTALGTGNNIQYF

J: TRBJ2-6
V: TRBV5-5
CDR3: CASRAVQANVLTF

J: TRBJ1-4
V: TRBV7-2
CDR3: CASSLTRTGSQKLFF

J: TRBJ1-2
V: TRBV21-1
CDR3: CASSKDGERGYTF

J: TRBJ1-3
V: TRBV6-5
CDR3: CASSQNSGNTIYF

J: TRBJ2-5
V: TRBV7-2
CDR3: CASSLTGWQETQYF

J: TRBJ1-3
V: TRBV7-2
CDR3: CASSQLSGQEAGNTIYF

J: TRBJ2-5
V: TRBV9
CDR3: CASSVTGATLQETQYF

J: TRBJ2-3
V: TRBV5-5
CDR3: CASSLRPGVGTDTQYF

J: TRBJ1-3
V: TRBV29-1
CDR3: CSVAVSSGNTIYF

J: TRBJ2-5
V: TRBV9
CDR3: CASSSSSGLATQETQYF

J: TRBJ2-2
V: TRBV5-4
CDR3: CASSRGQSNTGELFF

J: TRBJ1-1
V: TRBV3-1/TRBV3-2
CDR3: CASSQFLAGEAFF

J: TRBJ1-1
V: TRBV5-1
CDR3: CASSLRGLQGTEAFF

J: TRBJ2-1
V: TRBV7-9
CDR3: CASLRAGASYNEQFF

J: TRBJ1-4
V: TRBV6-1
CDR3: CASSEEAGNEKLFF

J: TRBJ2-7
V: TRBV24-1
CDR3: CATSDSRQLNYEQYF

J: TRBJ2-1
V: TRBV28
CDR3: CASSWASGGLNEQFF

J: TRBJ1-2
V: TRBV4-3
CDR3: CASSQDPRGNYGYTF

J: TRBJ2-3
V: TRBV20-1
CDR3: CSASGPSVAGGRFTDTQYF

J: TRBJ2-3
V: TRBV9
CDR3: CASSVATGGLSTDTQYF

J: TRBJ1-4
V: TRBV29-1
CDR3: CSVEAGSNEKLFF

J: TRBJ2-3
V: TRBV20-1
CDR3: CSASAGGVKDTQYF

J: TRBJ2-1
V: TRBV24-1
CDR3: CATSELGLAGVNEQFF

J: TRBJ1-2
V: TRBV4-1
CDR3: CASSQGGGRNYGYTF

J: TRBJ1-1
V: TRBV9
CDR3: CASSVFDTGGHTEAFF

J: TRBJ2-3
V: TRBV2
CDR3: CASTRGGAVTDTQYF

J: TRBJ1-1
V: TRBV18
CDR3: CASSPARDSLGTEAFF

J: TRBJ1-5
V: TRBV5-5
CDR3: CASSFAGGLEQPQHF

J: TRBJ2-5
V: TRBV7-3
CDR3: CASSFGLAGETQYF

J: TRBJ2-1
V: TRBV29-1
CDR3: CSVVGLAGGNEQFF